The present entry profiles one TCR beta chain with its context. Germline V gene lookup returns CDR1 SGHAT and CDR2 FQNNGV. Trimming cost V 3 bases and J 1 base, with 18 bases left between them. This CDR3 comprises 17 residues. The data belong to a study of cytomegalovirus exposure and HLA in healthy donors. The primer mix had 60 Vbeta and 13 Jbeta primers. Measured with immunoSEQ multiplex PCR; TCRdb has only the in-frame clones, and not every one. The sample totals around 200,000 clones; its top ten clones hold 0.9% to 1.4%. The chain carries TRBV11-2 and TRBJ1-1, with unresolved D. This receptor was obtained from a girl aged 2 to 9 in good health and CMV-seropositive. What was sequenced was PBMCs. CDR3 sequence: CASSLWASVSSNTEAFF. In nucleotides, the CDR3 is TGTGCCAGCAGCTTGTGGGCTAGCGTCAGTTCGAACACTGAAGCTTTCTTT.